This entry is about one TCR beta chain. The antigen is not known. Clones were read by immunoSEQ multiplex PCR, and TCRdb kept only the in-frame ones, dropping some. The sample has roughly 130,000 clones, 79% seen once. The source of the sample is a study of cytotoxic CD8 clonotypes in ibrutinib-treated CLL. General observations from the study: Once treatment began, public clonotypes, which were uncommon, contracted or stayed stable. T-cell clonality at baseline went above that of age-matched healthy donors and rose and fell with circulating CD8+ T-cell counts. Lymph node repertoires were not studied, and sampling times were unmatched.

The CDR3 consists of 15 residues. CDR1 and CDR2 (germline): MNHNY, SVGAGI (reference sequence). Deletions cut 6 bases from V and 5 bases from J, with 17 bases between. This chain links TRBV6-6 with TRBJ2-1, with D perhaps TRBD2 (5 bases). The sample in question was PBMCs, obtained after 12 months of ibrutinib treatment. This receptor was identified in a human donor with chronic lymphocytic leukemia. CDR3 loop: CASSHRAFGNNEQFF. The CDR3 DNA reads as TGTGCCAGCAGCCACCGGGCCTTCGGGAACAATGAGCAGTTCTTC.